This T cell receptor (beta chain) was captured by sequencing in a study of cytomegalovirus exposure and HLA in healthy donors. Notes on the study in general: Across HLA loci, a later analysis found differing TCR association rates, with DRB1 most and HLA-C fewest. Cytomegalovirus status was reportedly diagnosed by the classifier with high sensitivity and specificity. In an earlier analysis, productive rearrangement rates for most beta V segments clustered near 87% or 30%.

As for this clone: No antigen is known for it.

Nominally healthy donors were sampled, though unrecorded immune exposures were likely. The PCR had 60 Vbeta and 13 Jbeta primers. Here immunoSEQ multiplex PCR was the method, and the copy in TCRdb shows in-frame clones only, minus some. The listing contains 130,000 or so clones. V was pared by 6 bases and J by 1 base, with 15 bases between. The CDR3 consists of 15 residues. CDR1 is MNHNS and CDR2 is SASEGT in the germline V gene. The rearrangement joins TRBV6-1 to TRBJ1-1; D is uncertain. Sequencing input: PBMCs. This TCR was recovered from a woman aged 40 to 50 in good health and CMV-seropositive. CDR3 DNA: TGTGCCAGCAGGCTTAGGATTACAGAGAACACTGAAGCTTTCTTT. This codes for CASRLRITENTEAFF.